The clone carrying this T cell receptor beta chain is categorized as medium-sized. CDR1 and CDR2 from the germline V gene are MNHNY and SVGAGI (reference sequence). Trimming took 5 bases from V and 5 from J; bases not matched to a gene: 8. The CDR3 is 14 amino acids. The sample belongs to a study of blood T cell repertoires in COVID-19. About the research overall: The United States, Italy and Spain provided the acute and convalescent COVID-19 samples. Nucleic acid was either cDNA or gDNA, and it came from T cells, B-cell-depleted T cells, or PBMCs.

Authors' analysis steps: It was from reference gene primer amplification that nucleated cell counts were estimated. Data came from immunoSEQ multiplex PCR; TCRdb stores just in-frame clones and leaves some out. V, J and clone size reflect that table, while D and trimming were determined from the DNA. The data show hundreds of thousands of clones, almost 85% seen once. Enrollment of patients from Seattle took place during active infection, with longitudinal follow-up. The chain uses TRBV6-6 and TRBJ1-1; TRBD1 aligns across 7 bases. Input material: peripheral blood. This sequence was found in a man over 45 with COVID-19, enrolled during active disease. In DNA form, the CDR3 reads TGTGCCAGCAGTCCCCCGACAGGGCGTACTGAAGCTTTCTTT. Its protein is CASSPPTGRTEAFF.